One and the same sample provided the 20 T cell receptor beta chains below, sequenced in a study of radiotherapy plus CTLA-4 blockade in lung cancer. Measured with immunoSEQ multiplex PCR; TCRdb has only the in-frame clones, and not every one. The data show about 120,000 clones, approximately 90% seen once. Sample: peripheral blood, taken from a patient treated with radiotherapy plus ipilimumab. The receptors here all came from a human donor with non-small cell lung cancer that progressed on radiotherapy plus ipilimumab.

The J gene is TRBJ2-1, the V gene TRBV7-6; the match to TRBD2 covers 9 bases. Trimming at V came to 5 bases and at J to 7 bases, leaving 12 bases not matched to a gene. This CDR3 has 16 amino acids. The germline gives CDR1 SGHVS, CDR2 FNYEAQ. The CDR3 spells CASSRGSGGRRNEQFF. DNA of the CDR3: TGTGCCAGCAGCCGGGGGAGCGGGGGGCGGCGTAATGAGCAGTTCTTC. Full variable domain (missing parts from reference TRBV7-6 and TRBJ2-1): GAGVSQSPRYKVTKRGQDVALRCDPISGHVSLYWYRQALGQGPEFLTYFNYEAQQDKSGLPNDRFSAERPEGSISTLTIQRTEQRDSAMYRCASSRGSGGRRNEQFFGPGTRLTVL.

The J gene is TRBJ1-3, the V gene TRBV15, with a tentative D call TRBD1 (5 bases). CDR3 size: 16 residues. Per the germline V gene, CDR1 is LNHNV and CDR2 is YYDKDF (reference sequence). V was cut by 5 bases and J by 3 bases, with 17 bases left in between. CDR3 sequence: CATSVGSGRGGNTIYF. The CDR3, as DNA: TGTGCCACCAGCGTAGGGTCAGGGAGAGGTGGAAACACCATATATTTT.

This clone came up a few times. The genes are TRBV4-3 and TRBJ2-2; D is undetermined. Deletions cut 5 bases from V and 0 bases from J, with 13 bases between. The CDR3 is made up of 16 amino acids. In germline, CDR1 is LGHNA, CDR2 YSLEER. The CDR3 nucleotides read TGCGCCAGCAGCTTTATGAACAACCCGAACACCGGGGAGCTGTTTTTT. Translating gives CASSFMNNPNTGELFF.

The V and J genes are TRBV10-3 and TRBJ1-4; D call uncertain. Trimming cost V 4 bases and J 5 bases, with 8 bases left between them. In germline, CDR1 is ENHRY, CDR2 SYGVKD. The CDR3 loop spans 13 amino acids. The CDR3 reads CAISGQENEKLFF. CDR3 in DNA: TGTGCCATCAGTGGCCAGGAAAATGAAAAACTGTTTTTT.

This chain links TRBV10-2 with TRBJ2-1, with TRBD1 matching over 8 bases. CDR1 and CDR2 from the germline V gene are WSHSY and SAAADI. There are 15 residues in the CDR3. The J segment lost 8 bases and the V segment lost 6 bases, leaving 12 bases of the junction unmatched. The CDR3 loop reads CASSSDRVGNDEQFF. CDR3 DNA sequence: TGCGCCAGCAGCTCGGACAGGGTTGGGAATGATGAGCAGTTCTTC.

V and J are TRBV5-1 and TRBJ1-4, with D possibly matching TRBD1 (6 bases). The germline V and J ends were trimmed by 0 bases and 8 bases, with 14 bases remaining between them. Germline CDR1 is SGHRS and CDR2 is YFSETQ. This CDR3 contains 15 residues. DNA of the CDR3: TGCGCCAGCAGCTTGGGCGGGGGGCTGGGAGAAAAACTGTTTTTT. It specifies CASSLGGGLGEKLFF.

This sequence joins TRBV6-1 and TRBJ1-5; D call uncertain. The germline V and J ends were trimmed by 4 bases and 6 bases, with 10 bases remaining between them. Germline lookup yields CDR1 MNHNS and CDR2 SASEGT. CDR3 size: 13 residues. For the CDR3, the DNA is TGTGCCAGCAGTGTGGCAGTTGGTCAGCCCCAGCATTTT. Protein product: CASSVAVGQPQHF.

The chain uses TRBV5-1 and TRBJ2-5; TRBD2 aligns across 9 bases. Germline V lookup: CDR1 SGHRS, CDR2 YFSETQ. Trimming at V came to 3 bases and at J to 5 bases, leaving 11 bases not matched to a gene. The length of the CDR3 is 16 residues. In nucleotides, the CDR3 is TGCGCCAGCAGCTCAAATGGGATAGCGGGAGTGGAGACCCAGTACTTC. This codes for CASSSNGIAGVETQYF.

The chain is built from TRBV4-1 and TRBJ1-2; TRBD1 aligns across 7 bases. The germline gives CDR1 MGHRA, CDR2 YSYEKL. This CDR3 contains 20 residues. J lost 4 bases, V lost 2 bases, and 22 bases had no gene match. The CDR3 coding sequence is TGCGCCAGCAGCCAATCACTACCCGGGACCGCAGGGGGTCTGCTCTATGGCTACACCTTC. It encodes CASSQSLPGTAGGLLYGYTF.

The rearrangement uses TRBV9 and TRBJ1-3; perhaps TRBD1 as D (5 bases). The CDR3 has 16 amino acids. V lost 4 bases, J lost 4 bases, and 18 bases lay in between. Looked up from germline, CDR1 is SGDLS and CDR2 is YYNGEE. The CDR3 reads CASSQGWLQGGNTIYF. CDR3 sequence (DNA): TGTGCCAGCAGCCAGGGTTGGTTGCAAGGAGGAAACACCATATATTTT.

The V gene is TRBV19, the J gene TRBJ1-3; D gene ambiguous. CDR3 size: 15 residues. V was pared by 3 bases and J by 0 bases, with 9 bases between. CDR1 is LNHDA, CDR2 SQIVND, per germline (reference sequence). Here the CDR3 reads CASSMLSLSGNTIYF. In DNA, the CDR3 is TGTGCCAGTAGTATGTTAAGCCTCTCTGGAAACACCATATATTTT.

This clone has more than one count but fewer than ten. The chain combines TRBV19 with TRBJ2-7; D is ambiguous. The CDR3 covers 11 residues. V lost 5 bases and J lost 3, with 5 bases in between. The germline V gene has CDR1 LNHDA and CDR2 SQIVND (reference sequence). The CDR3 nucleotides are TGTGCCAGTAGTCTGGGCTACGAGCAGTACTTC. Protein product: CASSLGYEQYF.

In its sample, this clone was seen a few times. This rearrangement joins TRBV5-4 to TRBJ2-7; 8 positions agree with TRBD2. The CDR3 has 14 residues. Losses at the gene ends were 3 bases for V and 6 bases for J; bases not matched to a gene: 8. Germline assignment: CDR1 SGHNT and CDR2 YYREEE (reference sequence). The CDR3 DNA reads TGTGCCAGCAGCTCCCGGACTAGCTGGGGCGAGCAGTACTTC. Encoded protein: CASSSRTSWGEQYF.

This sequence joins TRBV30 and TRBJ1-1; TRBD1 might be the D (5 bases). V shed 7 bases and J shed 0 bases, with 24 bases lying between them. CDR1 GTSNPN and CDR2 SVGIG come from the germline V gene (reference sequence). CDR3 length: 17 residues. CDR3 in DNA: TGTGCCTTCACCCCCCCGGGGTACGGGGCCGTGAACACTGAAGCTTTCTTT. Translating it yields CAFTPPGYGAVNTEAFF.

This CDR3 reads CASSLPGPSYGYTF. The DNA for the CDR3 is TGTGCCAGCAGCTTGCCAGGGCCATCCTATGGCTACACCTTC. The V call is TRBV5-6, the J call TRBJ1-2; possibly TRBD1 for D (5 bases). This CDR3 comprises 14 residues. The germline V gene has CDR1 SGHDT and CDR2 YYEEEE. V lost 1 base and J lost 4, with 11 bases in between.

The V and J genes are TRBV2 and TRBJ1-1; tentatively, D is TRBD1 (5 bases). The CDR3 is made up of 14 amino acids. CDR1 and CDR2 from the germline V gene are SNHLY and FYNNEI. The V and J ends lost 6 bases and 3 bases respectively, with 14 bases between them. In DNA, the CDR3 is TGTGCCAGCAGATATAGGGGTTATGACACTGAAGCTTTCTTT. It yields the protein CASRYRGYDTEAFF.

The chain employs TRBV9 and TRBJ2-1; D is perhaps TRBD2 (5 bases). V shed 4 bases and J shed 12 bases, with 11 bases lying between them. Germline assignment: CDR1 SGDLS and CDR2 YYNGEE. The CDR3 sequence is 11 residues long. The CDR3 here is CASSPGTRQFF. The CDR3 DNA sequence: TGTGCCAGCAGCCCCGGTACTAGGCAGTTCTTC. The entire variable domain, with the rest obtained from reference TRBV9 and TRBJ2-1, is as follows: DSGVTQTPKHLITATGQRVTLRCSPRSGDLSVYWYQQSLDQGLQFLIQYYNGEERAKGNILERFSAQQFPDLHSELNLSSLELGDSALYFCASSPGTRQFFGPGTRLTVL.

The gene calls are TRBV5-6 and TRBJ2-7, with 8 nucleotides matching TRBD1. The germline gives CDR1 SGHDT, CDR2 YYEEEE. V was clipped by 4 bases and J by 4 bases; unmatched bases: 1. The CDR3 runs 12 residues. The CDR3 coding sequence is TGTGCCAGCAGCACAGGGGGGTACGAGCAGTACTTC. Translation: CASSTGGYEQYF. Using reference TRBV5-6 and TRBJ2-7 for the parts outside the CDR3, the full variable domain is DAGVTQSPTHLIKTRGQQVTLRCSPKSGHDTVSWYQQALGQGPQFIFQYYEEEERQRGNFPDRFSGHQFPNYSSELNVNALLLGDSALYLCASSTGGYEQYFGPGTRLTVT.

The rearrangement joins TRBV9 to TRBJ1-5; 8 bases map to TRBD1. Germline V gene lookup returns CDR1 SGDLS and CDR2 YYNGEE. The CDR3 contains 14 residues. V was clipped by 4 bases and J by 13 bases; unmatched bases: 13. CDR3: CASSYFPSGGEQHF. Written as DNA, the CDR3 is TGTGCCAGCAGCTACTTCCCTTCAGGGGGCGAACAGCATTTT.

The genes are TRBV4-1 and TRBJ2-7; D remains ambiguous. V was shortened by 0 bases and J by 3 bases, with 12 bases between the two germline ends. CDR1 and CDR2 from the germline V gene are MGHRA and YSYEKL. The CDR3 has 15 amino acids. The CDR3 is CASSQEQGFRYEQYF. CDR3 nucleotide sequence: TGCGCCAGCAGCCAAGAGCAAGGTTTCCGCTACGAGCAGTACTTC.